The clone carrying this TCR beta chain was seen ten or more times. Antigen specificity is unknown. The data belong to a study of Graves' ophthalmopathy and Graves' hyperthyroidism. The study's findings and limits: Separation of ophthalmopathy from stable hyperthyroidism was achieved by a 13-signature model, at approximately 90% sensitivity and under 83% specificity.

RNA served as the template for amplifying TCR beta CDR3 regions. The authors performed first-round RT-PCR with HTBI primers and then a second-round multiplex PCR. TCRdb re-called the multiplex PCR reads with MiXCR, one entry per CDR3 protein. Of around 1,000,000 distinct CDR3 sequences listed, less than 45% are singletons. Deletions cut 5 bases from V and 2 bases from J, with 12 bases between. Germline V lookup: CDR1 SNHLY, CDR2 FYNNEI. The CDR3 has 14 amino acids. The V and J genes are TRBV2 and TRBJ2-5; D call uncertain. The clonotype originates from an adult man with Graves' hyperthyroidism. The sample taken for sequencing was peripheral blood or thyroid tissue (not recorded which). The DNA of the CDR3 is TGTGCCAGCAGTCGACTTGGATCTCAAGAGACCCAGTACTTC. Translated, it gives CASSRLGSQETQYF.